Each of the 28 T cell receptor beta chains below was sequenced from the same sample in a study of Ad26.COV2.S vaccination and SARS-CoV-2 variants. Sequenced by immunoSEQ multiplex PCR; TCRdb stores in-frame clones only, minus some. This table holds a few hundred thousand clones, roughly 90% found once. Treatment given: some 20 received Ad26.COV2.S at low or high dose, single or two shots; about 5 received placebo; per-sample allocation not given. Sampling was done on day 63 after the first vaccine or placebo injection. Sequencing was performed on peripheral blood, taken in a trial of Ad26.COV2.S vaccine versus placebo. The receptors originated from a person between 18 and 65 years old who received the Ad26.COV2.S COVID-19 vaccine or a placebo.

J is TRBJ2-7 and V is TRBV3-1 (or the pseudogene TRBV3-2); 9 bases are a match to TRBD2. V shed 4 bases, J shed 7 bases, and the junction held 14 bases outside the gene matches. Germline CDR1 is LGHDT and CDR2 is YNNKEL (reference sequence). The CDR3 contains 16 residues. In DNA form, the CDR3 reads TGTGCCAGCAGCCTGCAGACTAGCGGACAACTGGGGGAGCAGTACTTC. Translated, it gives CASSLQTSGQLGEQYF.

This chain joins TRBV7-3 and TRBJ2-1; tentatively, D is TRBD1 (6 bases). The CDR3 spans 13 residues. V was trimmed by 5 bases and J by 4 bases, leaving 9 bases between them. Germline loops: CDR1 SGHTA, CDR2 FQGTGA. The CDR3, as DNA: TGTGCCAGCAGCCGGGACACGTACAATGAGCAGTTCTTC. Its translation is CASSRDTYNEQFF.

This chain joins TRBV27 and TRBJ1-1; D is ambiguous. The ends were cut back, 3 bases at V and 1 base at J, with 12 bases in the middle. This CDR3 is 15 amino acids long. CDR1 and CDR2 from the germline V gene are MNHEY and SMNVEV (reference sequence). Here the CDR3 reads CASSLGQLRNTEAFF. CDR3 DNA: TGTGCCAGCAGTTTGGGTCAGCTCAGGAACACTGAAGCTTTCTTT.

The chain combines TRBV7-2 with TRBJ2-7, with 10 bases identical to TRBD2. The V gene's germline CDR1 is SGHTA and CDR2 FQGNSA. The J segment lost 6 bases and the V segment lost 5 bases, leaving 10 bases of the junction unmatched. The CDR3 covers 15 residues. The CDR3 nucleotides read TGTGCCAGCAGCCGGAGAGGGACTAGCGTCGGCGAGCAGTACTTC. Amino acids: CASSRRGTSVGEQYF. The full variable domain, rest sourced from reference TRBV7-2 and TRBJ2-7, is GAGVSQSPSNKVTEKGKDVELRCDPISGHTALYWYRQSLGQGLEFLIYFQGNSAPDKSGLPSDRFSAERTGGSVSTLTIQRTQQEDSAVYLCASSRRGTSVGEQYFGPGTRLTVT.

The rearrangement joins TRBV7-2 to TRBJ2-1, with D unclear. Germline CDR1 is SGHTA and CDR2 is FQGNSA. The V gene lost 1 base and the J gene lost 6 bases, with 10 bases spanning the gap. This CDR3 has 14 amino acids. CDR3 bases: TGTGCCAGCAGCTTAGGCTGGGTTAGCAATGAGCAGTTCTTC. As protein: CASSLGWVSNEQFF.

The CDR3 here is CASSPPGQLAKNIQYF. The CDR3 nucleotides read TGTGCCAGCAGTCCACCGGGACAACTAGCCAAAAACATTCAGTACTTC. The chain recombines TRBV3-1 (or the pseudogene TRBV3-2) with TRBJ2-4, with D tentatively TRBD1 (6 bases). V lost 6 bases and J 0 bases, leaving 15 bases between the germline ends. In germline, CDR1 is LGHDT, CDR2 YNNKEL (reference sequence). The CDR3 spans 16 residues.

This clone was seen a single time. The chain carries TRBV6-5 and TRBJ2-7; the D gene is possibly TRBD1 (6 bases). The CDR3 has 14 amino acids. The V gene's germline CDR1 is MNHEY and CDR2 SVGAGI. V was trimmed by 6 bases and J by 0 bases, leaving 12 bases between them. The CDR3 spells CASSFRGPSYEQYF. The CDR3 DNA reads TGTGCCAGCAGCTTCAGGGGTCCCTCCTACGAGCAGTACTTC.

The rearrangement links TRBV6-5 to TRBJ2-2; D is ambiguous. With 6 bases removed from V and 0 bases from J, the gap between germline ends came to 11 bases. Germline V gives CDR1 MNHEY, CDR2 SVGAGI. The CDR3 length is 15 residues. The CDR3 here is CASRGSGANTGELFF. CDR3 sequence (DNA): TGTGCCAGCAGGGGTTCCGGTGCGAACACCGGGGAGCTGTTTTTT.

The chain's CDR3 is CASSIELAGGLSGEQYF. The CDR3 bases are TGTGCCAGTAGTATAGAACTAGCGGGAGGGCTGAGTGGCGAGCAGTACTTC. The chain links TRBV19 to TRBJ2-7; 13 bases fit TRBD2. V trimming: 0 bases; J trimming: 6 bases; junction bases outside the gene matches: 8. The CDR3 extends over 17 amino acids. Germline lookup yields CDR1 LNHDA and CDR2 SQIVND (reference sequence). Full variable domain (outside the CDR3, taken from reference TRBV19 and TRBJ2-7): DGGITQSPKYLFRKEGQNVTLSCEQNLNHDAMYWYRQDPGQGLRLIYYSQIVNDFQKGDIAEGYSVSREKKESFPLTVTSAQKNPTAFYLCASSIELAGGLSGEQYFGPGTRLTVT.

The chain joins TRBV7-3 to TRBJ2-7, with TRBD1 matching 9 bases. CDR3 size: 13 residues. J was trimmed by 7 bases and V by 5 bases; bases with no gene match: 6. CDR1 SGHTA and CDR2 FQGTGA come from the germline V gene. The CDR3 region has the DNA TGTGCCAGCAGCCCCCGACAGGGGGGAGAGCAGTACTTC. It encodes CASSPRQGGEQYF.

DNA of the CDR3: TGTGCCAGCAGCAATTGCCGGGACAGGGGTACAGATACGCAGTATTTT. This gives the protein CASSNCRDRGTDTQYF. The chain uses TRBV21-1 and TRBJ2-3; the D call in the table, TRBD1, was not verified against the DNA. TRBV21-1 is labeled a pseudogene. The CDR3 extends over 16 amino acids.

The chain has TRBV19 and TRBJ1-1; 8 nucleotides line up with TRBD1. Per the germline V gene, CDR1 is LNHDA and CDR2 is SQIVND (reference sequence). The length of the CDR3 is 14 residues. V shed 6 bases, J shed 3 bases, and the junction held 6 bases outside the gene matches. In DNA, the CDR3 is TGTGCCAGTAGATACGGACAGGGCTACACTGAAGCTTTCTTT. Protein: CASRYGQGYTEAFF.

The chain recombines TRBV28 with TRBJ1-5; D remains ambiguous. The germline V and J ends were trimmed by 3 bases and 2 bases, with 17 bases remaining between them. This CDR3 has 17 amino acids. Germline assignment: CDR1 MDHEN and CDR2 SYDVKM. CDR3 protein: CASSLQWVSGGNQPQHF. The CDR3, as DNA: TGTGCCAGCAGTTTGCAGTGGGTATCCGGTGGCAATCAGCCCCAGCATTTT.

V usage is TRBV9 and J usage is TRBJ1-3; 9 nucleotides match TRBD1. After removal of 4 bases from V and 0 bases from J, the junction contained 2 bases not matched to a gene. CDR3 length equals 15 residues. Germline-derived CDR1 and CDR2 are SGDLS and YYNGEE. CDR3 sequence: CASSLGQGSGNTIYF. CDR3 DNA: TGTGCCAGCAGCCTGGGACAGGGCTCTGGAAACACCATATATTTT. Looking up the rest from reference TRBV9 and TRBJ1-3 gives the full variable domain: DSGVTQTPKHLITATGQRVTLRCSPRSGDLSVYWYQQSLDQGLQFLIQYYNGEERAKGNILERFSAQQFPDLHSELNLSSLELGDSALYFCASSLGQGSGNTIYFGEGSWLTVV.

This chain connects TRBV28 to TRBJ1-3; D is perhaps TRBD1 (6 bases). The V end lost 5 bases, the J end lost 4 bases, and 18 bases lay between the germline ends. The CDR3 sequence is 16 residues long. Germline-derived CDR1 and CDR2 are MDHEN and SYDVKM. CDR3 amino acids: CASSPFRGARGNTIYF. The CDR3, as DNA: TGTGCCAGCAGTCCGTTCCGGGGGGCGCGAGGAAACACCATATATTTT.

The chain couples TRBV18 to TRBJ2-2; 13 positions agree with TRBD2. CDR3 length equals 16 residues. Germline V gene data show CDR1 as KGHSH and CDR2 as LQKENI. V lost 4 bases, J lost 4 bases, and 3 bases stayed unmatched. The CDR3 is CASSRRTSGSTGELFF. The CDR3 nucleotides are TGTGCCAGCTCACGACGGACTAGCGGGAGCACCGGGGAGCTGTTTTTT.

The chain employs TRBV9 and TRBJ2-3, with 8 nucleotides matching TRBD1. CDR1 is SGDLS and CDR2 is YYNGEE in the germline V gene. V was pared by 0 bases and J by 3 bases, with 9 bases of the junction left unmatched. There are 17 residues in the CDR3. CDR3 region: CASSVAPTGVGTDTQYF. CDR3 nucleotide sequence: TGTGCCAGCAGCGTAGCCCCGACAGGGGTCGGTACAGATACGCAGTATTTT.

The chain links TRBV30 to TRBJ1-2; D gene unclear. The CDR3 runs to 13 residues. V shed 5 bases and J shed 0 bases, with 10 bases lying between them. Germline V lookup: CDR1 GTSNPN, CDR2 SVGIG (reference sequence). In DNA form, the CDR3 reads TGTGCCTGGTCCACCCCGCCTAACTATGGCTACACCTTC. Protein: CAWSTPPNYGYTF.

The rearrangement joins TRBV28 to TRBJ2-5; TRBD1 might be the D (6 bases). V shed 7 bases and J shed 10 bases, with 13 bases lying between them. The germline gives CDR1 MDHEN, CDR2 SYDVKM. CDR3 length: 11 amino acids. In nucleotides, the CDR3 is TGTGCCAGCACCTCACCGACAGGCCAGTACTTC. Encoded protein: CASTSPTGQYF.

The chain employs TRBV2 and TRBJ2-7; D uncertain. CDR1 and CDR2 from the germline V gene are SNHLY and FYNNEI. Trimming cost V 6 bases and J 1 base, with 19 bases left between them. CDR3 length equals 16 residues. CDR3 sequence (DNA): TGTGCCAGCAGGCCCCAGGTTAGGTCAGCATCCTACGAGCAGTACTTC. Translated: CASRPQVRSASYEQYF.

The chain uses TRBV27 and TRBJ1-2; tentative D call: TRBD1 (5 bases). Germline V gene lookup returns CDR1 MNHEY and CDR2 SMNVEV (reference sequence). Deletions cut 4 bases from V and 9 bases from J, with 18 bases between. The CDR3 totals 14 residues. In DNA form, the CDR3 reads TGTGCCAGCAGTTACACTTCCCAGGGTCCCAGCTACACCTTC. It specifies CASSYTSQGPSYTF.

This rearrangement joins TRBV19 to TRBJ2-1; unclear D gene. Trimming took off 5 bases at V and 2 bases at J, with 10 bases between the two ends. Germline assignment: CDR1 LNHDA and CDR2 SQIVND (reference sequence). The CDR3 loop spans 14 amino acids. CDR3 sequence reads: CASSLSQTYNEQFF. DNA of the CDR3: TGTGCCAGTAGTCTGAGTCAGACCTACAATGAGCAGTTCTTC.

V and J are TRBV6-5 and TRBJ2-7; D is perhaps TRBD1 (6 bases). Per the germline V gene, CDR1 is MNHEY and CDR2 is SVGAGI. There are 15 residues in the CDR3. The V and J ends lost 7 bases and 4 bases respectively, with 20 bases between them. The CDR3 sequence is CASNPGTRDGYEQYF. CDR3 in DNA: TGTGCCAGCAATCCCGGGACAAGGGACGGGTACGAGCAGTACTTC.

The chain is built from TRBV19 and TRBJ2-2; D might be TRBD2 (6 bases). The CDR3 is 15 residues long. Germline-derived CDR1 and CDR2 are LNHDA and SQIVND (reference sequence). V dropped 5 bases and J dropped 7 bases, with 17 bases sitting between them. CDR3 residues: CASSPRTTGGGELFF. The CDR3 coding sequence is TGTGCCAGTAGTCCCCGGACTACCGGTGGCGGGGAGCTGTTTTTT.

The chain is built from TRBV2 and TRBJ2-1; possible D gene TRBD2, 6 bases. Germline values: CDR1 SNHLY, CDR2 FYNNEI. The CDR3 sequence is 11 residues long. Deletions cut 11 bases from V and 10 bases from J, with 15 bases between. The CDR3 DNA reads TGTGCCGGAGGGACGACTTCAGAGCAGTTCTTC. It encodes CAGGTTSEQFF.

The chain has TRBV7-9 and TRBJ2-3; D gene ambiguous. The V gene's germline CDR1 is SEHNR and CDR2 FQNEAQ (reference sequence). Trimming removed 5 bases from V and 4 bases from J, with 10 bases in between. The CDR3 totals 13 residues. This chain's CDR3 is CASSPVGADTQYF. The CDR3 nucleotides read TGTGCCAGCAGCCCCGTGGGTGCAGATACGCAGTATTTT.

The chain combines TRBV11-2 with TRBJ1-2, with TRBD1 as a possible D gene (6 bases). Germline CDR1 reads SGHAT; CDR2 reads FQNNGV. The CDR3 length is 15 residues. V was cut by 0 bases and J by 5 bases, with 13 bases left in between. The CDR3 sequence: CASSLEGGMGYGYTF. In nucleotides, the CDR3 is TGTGCCAGCAGCTTAGAAGGGGGAATGGGGTATGGCTACACCTTC.

This chain links TRBV7-2 with TRBJ2-7; D might be TRBD2 (5 bases). From germline, CDR1 is SGHTA and CDR2 FQGNSA. The V and J ends lost 1 base and 4 bases respectively, with 11 bases between them. This CDR3 has 14 amino acids. The CDR3 bases are TGTGCCAGCAGCTTAGGAGGGAGTGGGTACGAGCAGTACTTC. Translating it yields CASSLGGSGYEQYF.